This is a list of T cell receptor beta chains from one sample in a study of shared clonotypes between healthy human individuals. This table comes from immunoSEQ multiplex PCR, and its TCRdb copy is limited to in-frame clones, with some not included. The table shows hundreds of thousands of clones, with 70% to 75% occurring only once. Sequencing input: memory CD4+ T cells sorted from blood. Source of these receptors: a man between 25 and 39 years old in good health. The CDR3 runs from the conserved cysteine through the conserved F or W.

J gene,V gene,CDR3 protein
TRBJ2-6,TRBV28,CASLAGSSGANVLTF
TRBJ2-1,TRBV5-1,CASSLAVSGSSYNEQFF
TRBJ2-7,TRBV6-1,CASRGVGSYEQYF
TRBJ2-1,TRBV10-3,CAISGQATRNEQFF
TRBJ1-5,TRBV6-5,CASSPDRGNQPQHF
TRBJ1-4,TRBV9,CASSVGDRDDEKLFF
TRBJ2-7,TRBV7-8,CASSSDREHEQYF
TRBJ2-2,TRBV28,CASGLVGRNGELFF
TRBJ2-5,TRBV30,CAWGWPGLIGMETQYF
TRBJ1-1,TRBV7-2,CASSYHPGGGTEAFF
TRBJ2-2,TRBV4-3,CASSQSGRGNGELFF
TRBJ2-3,TRBV6-1,CASSESWADTQYF
TRBJ2-3,TRBV10-3,CAISERGAPVDTQYF
TRBJ2-2,TRBV15,CATSIGQGIGELFF
TRBJ1-1,TRBV15,CATSDPRGRWTEAFF
TRBJ2-4,TRBV7-2,CASSPVVGKNIQYF
TRBJ2-7,TRBV6-1,CASFPGTGSLWQYF
TRBJ2-5,TRBV5-1,CASSLYGQAQETQYF
TRBJ2-7,TRBV19,CASSVGGRAHEQYF
TRBJ2-1,TRBV15,CATSRGGTAYNEQFF
TRBJ2-7,TRBV7-9,CASSQDRGGPYEQYF
TRBJ2-6,TRBV25-1,CASSGTGGKTGANVLTF
TRBJ2-6,TRBV2,CASSGDNSGANVLTF
TRBJ2-7,TRBV5-5,CASSRPGQGSYEQYF
TRBJ2-1,TRBV7-7,CASSSQLLDHNEQFF
TRBJ2-4,TRBV19,CASSIELRYKNIQYF
TRBJ2-3,TRBV4-2,CASSQGVADSPTDTQYF
TRBJ2-5,TRBV7-7,CASSQDSEETQYF
TRBJ2-7,TRBV2,CASSWSSYEQYF
TRBJ2-2,TRBV5-5,CASSLGAGGSTGELFF
TRBJ2-3,TRBV6-5,CASTPMRGSTDTQYF
TRBJ2-7,TRBV6-1,CASSAQLATIYEQYF
TRBJ2-3,TRBV2,CASSLAGESTDTQYF